The 12 T cell receptor beta chains in this list originate from one sample, sequenced in a study of shared clonotypes between healthy human individuals. Assay: immunoSEQ multiplex PCR; the TCRdb copy retains only in-frame clones and omits some. The sample has millions of clones, roughly 94% seen once; the top ten hold about 0.13%. The material sequenced was naive CD4+ T cells sorted from blood. As for subset: CD45RA+ positively selected. The receptors stem from a man aged 18 to 35 in good health.

V gene TRBV25-1 combines with J gene TRBJ1-5; 10 nucleotides match TRBD1. Germline CDR1 is MGHDK and CDR2 is SYGVNS. The V and J ends lost 3 bases and 5 bases, in that order; junction bases with no gene match: 4. The CDR3 spans 15 residues. CDR3 sequence reads: CASSEGDRGHQPQHF. CDR3 DNA sequence: TGTGCCAGCAGTGAGGGGGACAGGGGACATCAGCCCCAGCATTTT.

The chain carries TRBV5-1 and TRBJ2-1; TRBD2 matches at 9 bases. Germline CDR1 SGHRS, CDR2 YFSETQ. The trim removed 0 bases at V and 2 bases at J, leaving 6 bases unmatched. The CDR3 totals 17 residues. The CDR3 sequence is CASSLDPSGITYNEQFF. The CDR3 DNA follows: TGCGCCAGCAGCTTGGATCCTAGCGGGATAACCTACAATGAGCAGTTCTTC.

The chain employs TRBV18 and TRBJ2-2; 11 bases match TRBD1. The CDR3 runs to 16 residues. Trimming took 3 bases from V and 6 from J; bases not matched to a gene: 6. Germline CDR1 and CDR2: KGHSH and LQKENI. The CDR3 region has the DNA TGTGCCAGCTCACCCAGGACAGGGGGCTTACCCGGGGAGCTGTTTTTT. It codes for CASSPRTGGLPGELFF.

The CDR3 sequence is CASSPAPYLTYEQYF. CDR3 DNA sequence: TGTGCCAGCAGCCCGGCGCCGTACTTAACCTACGAGCAGTACTTC. The chain carries TRBV5-8 and TRBJ2-7; D is unresolved. V shed 4 bases and J shed 2 bases, with 16 bases lying between them. Germline assignment: CDR1 SGHTS and CDR2 YDEGEE. The CDR3 extends over 15 amino acids.

V usage is TRBV6-5 and J usage is TRBJ1-1; no firm D call. CDR1 MNHEY and CDR2 SVGAGI come from the germline V gene. V lost 6 bases to trimming and J lost 3 bases, with 11 bases between them. The CDR3 is made up of 13 amino acids. CDR3 DNA sequence: TGTGCCAGCAGGGGGTTGAGGGACACTGAAGCTTTCTTT. Its protein product is CASRGLRDTEAFF.

The chain carries TRBV2 and TRBJ2-2; the match to TRBD1 covers 7 bases. The CDR3 loop spans 12 amino acids. The V gene's germline CDR1 is SNHLY and CDR2 FYNNEI. The V segment lost 5 bases and the J segment 6 bases; nucleotides outside the gene matches: 0. CDR3 residues: CASSTGAGELFF. CDR3 bases: TGTGCCAGCAGTACAGGGGCCGGGGAGCTGTTTTTT.

This sequence joins TRBV7-6 and TRBJ1-2, with D tentatively TRBD1 (5 bases). The CDR3 is 17 amino acids. Germline V gives CDR1 SGHVS, CDR2 FNYEAQ. V was pared by 4 bases and J by 0 bases, with 18 bases between. Here the CDR3 reads CASSSRPPGDANYGYTF. The DNA of the CDR3 is TGTGCCAGCAGCTCGCGCCCCCCGGGGGACGCTAACTATGGCTACACCTTC. The complete variable domain, with remaining parts taken from reference TRBV7-6 and TRBJ1-2, reads GAGVSQSPRYKVTKRGQDVALRCDPISGHVSLYWYRQALGQGPEFLTYFNYEAQQDKSGLPNDRFSAERPEGSISTLTIQRTEQRDSAMYRCASSSRPPGDANYGYTFGSGTRLTVV.

The rearrangement uses TRBV4-1 and TRBJ1-5; TRBD1 aligns across 7 bases. The CDR3 contains 15 residues. Unmatched junction bases numbered 8, after V lost 4 bases and J lost 5 bases. CDR1 and CDR2 (germline): MGHRA, YSYEKL. The CDR3 loop reads CASSRSTGNYQPQHF. CDR3 coding DNA: TGCGCCAGCAGCCGATCGACAGGGAACTATCAGCCCCAGCATTTT.

The chain recombines TRBV7-2 with TRBJ2-1; D ambiguous. V lost 5 bases and J 7 bases, leaving 6 bases between the germline ends. The CDR3 covers 11 residues. Germline lookup yields CDR1 SGHTA and CDR2 FQGNSA. CDR3 DNA: TGTGCCAGCAGCCTGAAGAATGAGCAGTTCTTC. As protein: CASSLKNEQFF.

V gene TRBV7-9 combines with J gene TRBJ2-4; D unresolved. Trimming pared 1 base from V and 5 bases from J, leaving 9 bases between. Germline CDR1 is SEHNR and CDR2 is FQNEAQ (reference sequence). The length of the CDR3 is 14 residues. The CDR3 loop reads CASSLVGWENIQYF. The CDR3 nucleotides are TGTGCCAGCAGCTTAGTCGGGTGGGAAAACATTCAGTACTTC.

The rearrangement links TRBV2 to TRBJ2-7; no clear D. Germline CDR1 is SNHLY and CDR2 is FYNNEI. V lost 7 bases to trimming and J lost 0 bases, with 13 bases between them. The CDR3 consists of 14 residues. DNA for the CDR3: TGTGCCAGCAAGGCGGACGCGAGCTCCTACGAGCAGTACTTC. This gives the protein CASKADASSYEQYF. The full variable domain, rest sourced from reference TRBV2 and TRBJ2-7, is EPEVTQTPSHQVTQMGQEVILRCVPISNHLYFYWYRQILGQKVEFLVSFYNNEISEKSEIFDDQFSVERPDGSNFTLKIRSTKLEDSAMYFCASKADASSYEQYFGPGTRLTVT.

The chain has TRBV7-8 and TRBJ1-2; maybe TRBD1 (5 bases). CDR3 length: 12 residues. From germline, CDR1 is SGHVS and CDR2 FQNEAQ. V lost 2 bases to trimming and J lost 7 bases, with 8 bases between them. DNA for the CDR3: TGTGCCAGCAGCTTAATGGGGGGTGGCTACACCTTC. This gives the protein CASSLMGGGYTF.